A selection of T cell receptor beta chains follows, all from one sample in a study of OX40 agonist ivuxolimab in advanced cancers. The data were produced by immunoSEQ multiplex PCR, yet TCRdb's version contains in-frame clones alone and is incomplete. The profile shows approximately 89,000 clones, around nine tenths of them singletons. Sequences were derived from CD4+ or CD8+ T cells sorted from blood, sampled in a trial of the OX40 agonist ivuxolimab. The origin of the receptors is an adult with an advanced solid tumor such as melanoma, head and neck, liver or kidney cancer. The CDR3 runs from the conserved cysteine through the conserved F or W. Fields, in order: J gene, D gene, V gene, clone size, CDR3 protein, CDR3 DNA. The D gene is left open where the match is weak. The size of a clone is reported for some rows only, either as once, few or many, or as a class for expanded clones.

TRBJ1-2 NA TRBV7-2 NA CASSLGGPSRGYTF TGTGCCAGCAGCTTAGGGGGACCTTCCAGGGGCTACACCTTC
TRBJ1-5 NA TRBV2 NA CASTGRGAHQPQHF TGTGCCAGCACCGGGAGGGGGGCCCATCAGCCCCAGCATTTT
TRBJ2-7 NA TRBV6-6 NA CASSSPDWEQYF TGTGCCAGCTCTTCTCCCGATTGGGAGCAGTACTTC
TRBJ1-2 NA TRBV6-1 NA CASRGLAGANYGYTF TGTGCCAGCAGAGGGTTGGCAGGAGCTAACTATGGCTACACCTTC
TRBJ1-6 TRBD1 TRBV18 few CASSIVQGGNSPLHF TGTGCCAGCTCAATCGTACAGGGGGGTAATTCACCCCTCCACTTT
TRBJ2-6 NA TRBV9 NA CASSGKPGANVLTF TGTGCCAGCAGCGGGAAACCCGGGGCCAACGTCCTGACTTTC
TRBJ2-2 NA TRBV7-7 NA CASSVVEGTGELFF TGTGCCAGCAGCGTCGTCGAGGGCACCGGGGAGCTGTTTTTT
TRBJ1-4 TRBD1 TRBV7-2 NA CASSSDRANEKLFF TGTGCCAGCAGCTCGGACAGGGCAAATGAAAAACTGTTTTTT
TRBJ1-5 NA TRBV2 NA CASSGGVQPQHF TGTGCCAGCAGCGGGGGTGTTCAGCCCCAGCATTTT
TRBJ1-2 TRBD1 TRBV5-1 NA CASSTDRVNGYTF TGCGCCAGCAGCACAGACAGGGTGAATGGCTACACCTTC
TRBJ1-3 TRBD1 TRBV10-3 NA CATNRGPDEYSGNTIYF TGTGCCACCAACAGGGGGCCTGACGAATACTCTGGAAACACCATATATTTT
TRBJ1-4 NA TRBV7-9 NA CASSSSRVTTNEKLFF TGTGCCAGCAGCTCCAGTAGGGTTACAACTAATGAAAAACTGTTTTTT
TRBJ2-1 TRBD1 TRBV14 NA CASSQRTGLVYNEQFF TGTGCCAGCAGCCAAAGGACAGGGTTAGTTTACAATGAGCAGTTCTTC
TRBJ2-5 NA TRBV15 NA CATSSGGAMETQYF TGTGCCACCAGCAGCGGGGGCGCCATGGAGACCCAGTACTTC
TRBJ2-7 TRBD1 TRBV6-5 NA CASKIQGEPNYEQYF TGTGCCAGCAAAATACAGGGGGAGCCCAACTACGAGCAGTACTTC
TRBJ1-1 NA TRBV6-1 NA CASSERIDAGTEAFF TGTGCCAGCAGTGAGCGCATCGACGCGGGCACTGAAGCTTTCTTT
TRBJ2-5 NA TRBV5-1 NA CASSFSATSQETQYF TGCGCCAGCAGCTTCAGTGCCACTTCACAAGAGACCCAGTACTTC
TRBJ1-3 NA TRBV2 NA CASSRESGGSGNTIYF TGTGCCAGCAGTCGGGAGAGTGGAGGTTCGGGAAACACCATATATTTT
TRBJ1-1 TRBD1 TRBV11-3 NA CASSLRSRGTEAFF TGTGCCAGCAGCTTAAGAAGCAGGGGGACTGAAGCTTTCTTT
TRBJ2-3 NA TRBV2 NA CASSEGVGDTQYF TGTGCCAGCAGTGAAGGTGTGGGAGATACGCAGTATTTT
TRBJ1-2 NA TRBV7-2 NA CASSPRRSSYGYTF TGTGCCAGCAGCCCAAGGCGGAGTTCCTATGGCTACACCTTC
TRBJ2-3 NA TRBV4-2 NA CASSQRVGDTQYF TGTGCCAGCAGCCAGCGAGTGGGGGATACGCAGTATTTT
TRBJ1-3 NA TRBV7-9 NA CASSLGTSGNTIYF TGTGCCAGCAGCTTAGGGACCTCTGGAAACACCATATATTTT
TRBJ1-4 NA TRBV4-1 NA CASSQDGGANNEKLFF TGCGCCAGCAGCCAAGATGGCGGGGCCAATAATGAAAAACTGTTTTTT
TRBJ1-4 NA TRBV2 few CASNDYRRGGSEKLFF TGTGCCAGCAATGACTACAGGCGGGGAGGGAGCGAAAAACTGTTTTTT
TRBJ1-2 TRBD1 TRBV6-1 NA CASSPQDREGYTF TGTGCCAGCAGTCCTCAGGACAGGGAAGGCTACACCTTC
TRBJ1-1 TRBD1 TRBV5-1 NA CASSPGQFSSTEAFF TGCGCCAGCAGCCCGGGACAGTTTTCGAGCACTGAAGCTTTCTTT
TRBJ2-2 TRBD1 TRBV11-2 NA CASSSPGQGTGELFF TGTGCCAGCAGCTCCCCGGGACAGGGAACCGGGGAGCTGTTTTTT
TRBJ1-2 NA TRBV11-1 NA CASSLGQNYGYTF TGTGCCAGCAGCTTAGGGCAGAACTATGGCTACACCTTC
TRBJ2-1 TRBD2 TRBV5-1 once CASSLGSLAGGSVYEQFF TGCGCCAGCAGCTTGGGTTCGCTAGCGGGGGGCTCGGTCTATGAGCAGTTCTTC
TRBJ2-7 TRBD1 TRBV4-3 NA CASSLLGTGTNEQYF TGCGCCAGCAGCCTTCTAGGGACAGGGACCAACGAGCAGTACTTC